A single sample gave rise to the 3 T cell receptor beta chains below, sequenced in a study of blood T cell repertoires in COVID-19. Profiling relied on immunoSEQ multiplex PCR, and the TCRdb table lists in-frame clones only, not all of them. The table has some 350,000 clones, more than 80% seen once. Sequencing was carried out using PBMCs or T cells enriched from blood (not recorded which). The source of these receptors is a young man who had recovered from COVID-19.

The table lists this clone with many counts. The J gene is TRBJ2-2, the V gene TRBV5-1; D is uncertain. Trimming took off 2 bases at V and 4 bases at J, with 9 bases between the two ends. The germline gives CDR1 SGHRS, CDR2 YFSETQ. This CDR3 is built from 14 residues. This CDR3 is CASSFAAATGELFF. The CDR3 DNA reads TGCGCCAGCAGCTTTGCGGCGGCCACCGGGGAGCTGTTTTTT.

This clone came up a few times. This chain uses TRBV5-1 with TRBJ1-2; no reliable D call. Germline-derived CDR1 and CDR2 are SGHRS and YFSETQ. Trimming pared 2 bases from V and 1 base from J, leaving 3 bases between. CDR3 length: 12 amino acids. CDR3 region: CASSFNNYGYTF. In nucleotides, the CDR3 is TGCGCCAGCAGCTTTAATAACTATGGCTACACCTTC.

This chain uses TRBV11-2 with TRBJ1-3; D gene uncertain. CDR3 length: 14 residues. Trimming removed 5 bases from V and 3 bases from J, with 11 bases in between. Germline CDR1 SGHAT, CDR2 FQNNGV. CDR3 DNA: TGTGCCAGCAGCGACATGTTGATTGGAAACACCATATATTTT. Translating it yields CASSDMLIGNTIYF.